Listed here is a single T cell receptor beta chain. The antigen is unknown. Only in-frame clones appear in the TCRdb table, and some are missing; sequencing was by immunoSEQ multiplex PCR. The sample yields about 1.1 million clones, around 78% seen once. Both subsets, CD45RA+ naive and CD45RA-negative memory, were split from the CD4+ cells. The source of the sample is a study of shared clonotypes between healthy human individuals. Study-wide results and caveats: About 4.5% of naive CD4 clonotypes were common to a handful of donors.

The V end lost 7 bases, the J end lost 2 bases, and 18 bases lay between the germline ends. Looked up from germline, CDR1 is MNHNY and CDR2 is SVGAGI (reference sequence). The CDR3 is made up of 15 amino acids. The rearrangement joins TRBV6-6 to TRBJ2-7; the D gene could be TRBD1 or TRBD2 (5 bases each). Sequencing used memory CD4+ T cells from PBMCs. Stated subset: CD45RA-negative fraction. The receptor's source is a man aged 18-30 years in good health. Some clones in this sample may be carry-over from other donors' samples. The CDR3 DNA reads as TGTGCCAGCAAAGGGCCGGGACGGACAACCTACGAGCAGTACTTC. Translated: CASKGPGRTTYEQYF.